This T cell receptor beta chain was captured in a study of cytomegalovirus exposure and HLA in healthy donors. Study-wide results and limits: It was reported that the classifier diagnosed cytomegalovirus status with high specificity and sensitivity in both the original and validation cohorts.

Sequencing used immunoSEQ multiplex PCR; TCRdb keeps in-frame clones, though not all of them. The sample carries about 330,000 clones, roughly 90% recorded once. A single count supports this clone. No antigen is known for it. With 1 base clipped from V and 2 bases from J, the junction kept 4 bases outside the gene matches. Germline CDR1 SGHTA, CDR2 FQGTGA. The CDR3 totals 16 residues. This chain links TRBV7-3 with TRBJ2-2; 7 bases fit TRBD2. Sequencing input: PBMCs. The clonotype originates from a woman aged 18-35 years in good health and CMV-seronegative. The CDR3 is CASSLRDYQNTGELFF. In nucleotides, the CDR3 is TGTGCCAGCAGCTTAAGGGACTACCAAAACACCGGGGAGCTGTTTTTT.